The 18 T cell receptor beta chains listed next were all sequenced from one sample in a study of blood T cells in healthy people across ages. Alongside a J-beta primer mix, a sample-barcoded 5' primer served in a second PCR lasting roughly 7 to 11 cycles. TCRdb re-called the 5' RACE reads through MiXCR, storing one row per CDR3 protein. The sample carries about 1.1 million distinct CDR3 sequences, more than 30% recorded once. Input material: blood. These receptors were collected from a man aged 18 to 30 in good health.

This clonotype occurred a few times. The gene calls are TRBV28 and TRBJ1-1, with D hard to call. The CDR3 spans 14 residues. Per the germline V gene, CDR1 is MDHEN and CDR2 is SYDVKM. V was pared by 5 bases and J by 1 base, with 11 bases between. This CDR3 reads CASSPSPANTEAFF. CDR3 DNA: TGTGCCAGCAGTCCCTCCCCAGCGAACACTGAAGCTTTCTTT.

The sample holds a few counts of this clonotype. The CDR3 sequence is CAISDRDRRGEGNQPQHF. The CDR3 DNA reads as TGTGCCATCAGTGACAGGGACCGCCGAGGGGAGGGGAATCAGCCCCAGCATTTT. The V call is TRBV10-3, the J call TRBJ1-5; the D gene is possibly TRBD1 (5 bases). Looked up from germline, CDR1 is ENHRY and CDR2 is SYGVKD. The V end lost 3 bases, the J end lost 4 bases, and 22 bases lay between the germline ends. There are 18 residues in the CDR3.

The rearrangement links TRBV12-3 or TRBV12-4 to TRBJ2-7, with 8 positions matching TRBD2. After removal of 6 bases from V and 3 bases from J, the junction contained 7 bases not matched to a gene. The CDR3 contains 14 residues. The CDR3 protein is CASSLGLAVYEQYF. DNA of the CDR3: TGTGCCAGCAGCCTAGGACTAGCAGTCTACGAGCAGTACTTC.

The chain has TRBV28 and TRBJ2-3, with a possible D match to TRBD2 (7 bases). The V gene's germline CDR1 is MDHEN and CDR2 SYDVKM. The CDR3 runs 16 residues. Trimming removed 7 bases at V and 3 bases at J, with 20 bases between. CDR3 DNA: TGTGCCAGCAAAGTAATGGCGGGGGCCCGAACAGATACGCAGTATTTT. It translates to CASKVMAGARTDTQYF. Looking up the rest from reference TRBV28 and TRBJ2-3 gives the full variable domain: DVKVTQSSRYLVKRTGEKVFLECVQDMDHENMFWYRQDPGLGLRLIYFSYDVKMKEKGDIPEGYSVSREKKERFSLILESASTNQTSMYLCASKVMAGARTDTQYFGPGTRLTVL.

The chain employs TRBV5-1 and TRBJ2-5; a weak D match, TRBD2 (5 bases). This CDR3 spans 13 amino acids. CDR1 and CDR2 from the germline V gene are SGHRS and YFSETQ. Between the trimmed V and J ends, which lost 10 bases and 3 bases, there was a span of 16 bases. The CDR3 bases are TGCGCCGGCCGACCGGGAACCAAAGAGACCCAGTACTTC. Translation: CAGRPGTKETQYF.

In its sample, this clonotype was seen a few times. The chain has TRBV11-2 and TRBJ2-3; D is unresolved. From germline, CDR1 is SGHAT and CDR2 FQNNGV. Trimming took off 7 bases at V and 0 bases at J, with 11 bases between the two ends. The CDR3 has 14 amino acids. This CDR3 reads CASTWGRSTDTQYF. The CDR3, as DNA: TGTGCCAGCACCTGGGGTAGAAGCACAGATACGCAGTATTTT. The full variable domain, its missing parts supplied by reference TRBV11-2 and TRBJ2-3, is EAGVAQSPRYKIIEKRQSVAFWCNPISGHATLYWYQQILGQGPKLLIQFQNNGVVDDSQLPKDRFSAERLKGVDSTLKIQPAKLEDSAVYLCASTWGRSTDTQYFGPGTRLTVL.

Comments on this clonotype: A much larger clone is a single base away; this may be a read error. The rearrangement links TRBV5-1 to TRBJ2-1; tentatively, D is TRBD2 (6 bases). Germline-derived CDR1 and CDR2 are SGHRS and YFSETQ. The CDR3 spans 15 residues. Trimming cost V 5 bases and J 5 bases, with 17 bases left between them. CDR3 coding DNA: TGCGCCAGCAGGTTCCTAGCGAGGGGCCACAATGAGCAGTTCTTC. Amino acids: CASRFLARGHNEQFF.

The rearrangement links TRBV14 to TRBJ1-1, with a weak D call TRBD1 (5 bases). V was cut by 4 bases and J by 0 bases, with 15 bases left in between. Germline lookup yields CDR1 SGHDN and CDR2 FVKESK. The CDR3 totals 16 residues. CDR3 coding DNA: TGTGCCAGCAGCCCCAAGACAGTTATCATGAACACTGAAGCTTTCTTT. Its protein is CASSPKTVIMNTEAFF.

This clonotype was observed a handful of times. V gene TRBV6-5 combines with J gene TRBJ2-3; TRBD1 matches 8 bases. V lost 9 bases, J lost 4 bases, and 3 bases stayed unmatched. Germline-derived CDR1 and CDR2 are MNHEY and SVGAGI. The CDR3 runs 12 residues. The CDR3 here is CASRQGPDTQYF. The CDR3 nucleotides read TGTGCCAGTCGACAGGGGCCAGATACGCAGTATTTT.

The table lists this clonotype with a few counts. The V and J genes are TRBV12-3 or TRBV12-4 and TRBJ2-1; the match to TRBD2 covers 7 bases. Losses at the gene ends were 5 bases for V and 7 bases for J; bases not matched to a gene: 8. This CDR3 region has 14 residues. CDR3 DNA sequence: TGTGCCAGCAGTCCTTGGGGGGGTCGGAATGAGCAGTTCTTC. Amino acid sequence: CASSPWGGRNEQFF.

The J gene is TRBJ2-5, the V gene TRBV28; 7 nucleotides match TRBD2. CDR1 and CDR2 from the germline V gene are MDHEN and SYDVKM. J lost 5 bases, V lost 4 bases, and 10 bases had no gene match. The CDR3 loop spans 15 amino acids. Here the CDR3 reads CASSSSGYKFETQYF. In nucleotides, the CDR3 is TGTGCCAGCAGTTCTAGCGGATATAAGTTTGAGACCCAGTACTTC.

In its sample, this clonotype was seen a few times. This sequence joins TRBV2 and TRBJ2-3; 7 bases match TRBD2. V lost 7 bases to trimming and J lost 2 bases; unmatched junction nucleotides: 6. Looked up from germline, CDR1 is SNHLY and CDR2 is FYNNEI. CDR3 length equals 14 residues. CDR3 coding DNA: TGTGCCAGCATAGCGCGGGGGACCACAGATACGCAGTATTTT. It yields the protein CASIARGTTDTQYF.

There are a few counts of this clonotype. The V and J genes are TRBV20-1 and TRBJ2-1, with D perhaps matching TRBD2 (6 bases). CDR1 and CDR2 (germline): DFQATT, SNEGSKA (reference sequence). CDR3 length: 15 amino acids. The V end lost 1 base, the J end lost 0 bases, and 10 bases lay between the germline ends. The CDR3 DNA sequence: TGCAGTGCTAGAGGGGCTAGCGTCTCCTACAATGAGCAGTTCTTC. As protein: CSARGASVSYNEQFF.

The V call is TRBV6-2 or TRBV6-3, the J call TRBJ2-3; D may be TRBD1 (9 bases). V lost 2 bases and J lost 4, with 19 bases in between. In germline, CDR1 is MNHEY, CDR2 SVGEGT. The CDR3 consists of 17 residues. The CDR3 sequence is CASSYVAGQGRPDTQYF. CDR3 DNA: TGTGCCAGCAGTTACGTAGCGGGACAGGGTCGCCCAGATACGCAGTATTTT.

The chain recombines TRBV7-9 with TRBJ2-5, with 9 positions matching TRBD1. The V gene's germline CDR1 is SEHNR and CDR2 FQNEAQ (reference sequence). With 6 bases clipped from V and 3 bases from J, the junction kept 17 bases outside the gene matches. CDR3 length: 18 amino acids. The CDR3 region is CASRTPPGQGRIKETQYF. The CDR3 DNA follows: TGTGCCAGCAGAACACCTCCGGGACAGGGAAGGATAAAAGAGACCCAGTACTTC.

CDR3 DNA: TGTGCCAGCAGCCATCCCGGGGACAGGGACTACAATGAGCAGTTCTTC. Translated, it gives CASSHPGDRDYNEQFF. The chain couples TRBV14 to TRBJ2-1, with 9 nucleotides matching TRBD1. V was clipped by 3 bases and J by 3 bases; unmatched bases: 6. The CDR3 length is 16 residues. Germline values: CDR1 SGHDN, CDR2 FVKESK.

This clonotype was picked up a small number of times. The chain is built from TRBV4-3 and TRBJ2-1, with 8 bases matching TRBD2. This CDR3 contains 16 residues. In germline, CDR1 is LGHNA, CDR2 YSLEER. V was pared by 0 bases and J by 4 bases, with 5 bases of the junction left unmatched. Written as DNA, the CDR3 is TGCGCCAGCAGCCAAGACGGGGGGGGAACGTACAATGAGCAGTTCTTC. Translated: CASSQDGGGTYNEQFF.

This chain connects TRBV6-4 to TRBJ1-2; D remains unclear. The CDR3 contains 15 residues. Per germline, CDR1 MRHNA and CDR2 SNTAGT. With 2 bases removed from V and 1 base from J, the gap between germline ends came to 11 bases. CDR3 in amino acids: CASSDEGHVNYGYTF. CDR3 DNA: TGTGCCAGCAGTGACGAAGGGCACGTTAACTATGGCTACACCTTC.